This T cell receptor (beta chain) was recorded in a study of blood T cell repertoires in COVID-19. Overall study context: Collection of acute and convalescent COVID-19 samples took place in the United States, Italy and Spain. T cells, B-cell-depleted T cells, or PBMCs supplied cDNA or gDNA.

Trimming shortened V by 5 bases and J by 14 bases, and 19 bases separated the two germline ends. This CDR3 region has 14 residues. Germline CDR1 reads LGHNT; CDR2 reads FRNRAP. In the authors' workflow: Amplified reference gene primers provided the basis for estimating nucleated cell counts. Only in-frame clones appear in the TCRdb table, and some are missing; sequencing was by immunoSEQ multiplex PCR. V, J and clone size are taken as reported in that table, and D and trimming were inferred from the DNA itself. This table has about 130,000 clones, 70% to 80% appearing once. In its sample, this clone was seen a few times.

The specimen sequenced was peripheral blood. The source is a man aged 35 to 55 with active or convalescent COVID-19. The V gene is TRBV12-5, the J gene TRBJ1-6; D gene uncertain. The CDR3 DNA reads TGTGCTAGTGGTACCCCCGGACTGATCGCGGCCCTCCACTTT. The encoded protein is CASGTPGLIAALHF.